The rows below give T cell receptor beta chains drawn from one sample of a study of cytomegalovirus exposure and HLA in healthy donors. Sequenced by immunoSEQ multiplex PCR; TCRdb stores in-frame clones only, minus some. The table lists 20,000 to 25,000 clones, with roughly a sixth in the top ten. Specimen: PBMCs. The source is a male donor in good health and CMV-seropositive. Each CDR3 is given with its conserved first and last residue. D genes are given only for firm matches.

TRBJ2-7 TRBV10-3 TRBD2 CAISGTSGEYEQYF TGTGCCATCAGCGGGACTAGCGGCGAATACGAGCAGTACTTC
TRBJ1-2 TRBV7-9 TRBD1 CASSLGQQSAMYGYTF TGTGCCAGCAGCCTGGGACAGCAATCAGCGATGTATGGCTACACCTTC
TRBJ1-2 TRBV6-5 . CASSLGHPNYGYTF TGTGCCAGCAGTTTGGGACATCCAAACTATGGCTACACCTTC
TRBJ1-1 TRBV27 TRBD1 CASSSTGGPEAFF TGTGCCAGCAGTTCGACAGGGGGCCCTGAAGCTTTCTTT
TRBJ1-4 TRBV30 . CAWSGLLNEKLFF TGTGCCTGGAGTGGACTTCTAAACGAAAAACTGTTTTTT
TRBJ2-7 TRBV29-1 . CSAQGTAGAGEQYF TGCAGCGCCCAAGGGACTGCGGGGGCGGGGGAGCAGTACTTC
TRBJ2-7 TRBV27 TRBD1 CASSADRDYEQYF TGTGCCAGCAGTGCGGACAGGGACTACGAGCAGTACTTC
TRBJ1-1 TRBV6-1 . CASSVIPGNTEAFF TGTGCCAGCAGTGTAATCCCAGGGAACACTGAAGCTTTCTTT
TRBJ2-7 TRBV5-1 TRBD2 CASSWGLAGNYEQYF TGCGCCAGCAGCTGGGGACTAGCGGGGAACTACGAGCAGTACTTC
TRBJ1-5 TRBV18 TRBD1 CASSLDRGQPQHF TGTGCCAGCTCGTTAGACAGGGGTCAGCCCCAGCATTTT
TRBJ2-3 TRBV27 TRBD1 CASRTGQGRTDTQYF TGTGCCAGCAGGACGGGACAGGGGCGGACAGATACGCAGTATTTT
TRBJ2-7 TRBV6-4 . CASSFYPPLTDEQYF TGTGCCAGCAGTTTTTATCCTCCACTCACAGACGAGCAGTACTTC
TRBJ2-7 TRBV29-1 . CSVGGRSEQYF TGCAGCGTGGGAGGACGGAGCGAGCAGTACTTC
TRBJ1-1 TRBV9 . CASSTDRGTEAFF TGTGCCAGCAGCACGGACCGGGGGACTGAAGCTTTCTTT
TRBJ1-6 TRBV18 TRBD1 CASSPGTDNSPLHF TGTGCCAGCTCACCCGGGACAGATAATTCACCCCTCCACTTT
TRBJ1-3 TRBV30 TRBD1 CAWSPPGQVSGNTIYF TGTGCCTGGAGCCCTCCGGGACAGGTCTCTGGAAACACCATATATTTT
TRBJ1-1 TRBV30 . CAWSVGQRGPAFF TGTGCCTGGAGTGTAGGACAAAGGGGCCCAGCTTTCTTT
TRBJ1-1 TRBV5-5 TRBD1 CASSPQGDTEAFF TGTGCCAGCAGCCCCCAGGGGGACACTGAAGCTTTCTTT
TRBJ1-1 TRBV25-1 TRBD1 CASSGRDRGYVNTEAFF TGTGCCAGCAGTGGCCGGGACAGGGGTTATGTGAACACTGAAGCTTTCTTT
TRBJ2-7 TRBV25-1 . CASSDWEPYEQYF TGTGCCAGCAGTGATTGGGAGCCATACGAGCAGTACTTC
TRBJ2-7 TRBV28 . CASSSTYEQYF TGTGCCAGCAGTTCAACCTACGAGCAGTACTTC
TRBJ1-1 TRBV5-1 . CASSLDGMGLDTEAFF TGCGCCAGCAGCTTGGACGGGATGGGCTTAGACACTGAAGCTTTCTTT
TRBJ1-2 TRBV6-5 TRBD1 CASSYRGHEDGYTF TGTGCCAGCAGTTACAGGGGGCATGAGGATGGCTACACCTTC
TRBJ1-1 TRBV5-1 . CASSPEDMSTEAFF TGCGCCAGCAGCCCGGAAGACATGAGCACTGAAGCTTTCTTT
TRBJ2-7 TRBV14 . CASSHLLFAYEQYF TGTGCCAGCAGCCATTTACTATTCGCCTACGAGCAGTACTTC
TRBJ2-3 TRBV29-1 . CSVRSTDTQYF TGCAGCGTTCGGAGCACAGATACGCAGTATTTT